What follows are 14 T cell receptor beta chains derived from one specimen sequenced in a study of blood T cell repertoires in COVID-19. The repertoire was sequenced with immunoSEQ multiplex PCR; TCRdb's copy has only in-frame clones and lacks some. The top ten hold around 6.5% of the sample, which has a few hundred thousand clones, roughly 89% seen once. Sequencing was done on a sample of PBMCs or T cells enriched from blood (not recorded which). All receptors come from a woman between 40 and 50 years old who had recovered from COVID-19.

In its sample, this clone was seen once. This sequence joins TRBV19 and TRBJ2-4; 12 bases match TRBD2. The V segment lost 0 bases and the J segment 11 bases; nucleotides outside the gene matches: 2. CDR1 and CDR2 (germline): LNHDA, SQIVND (reference sequence). This CDR3 spans 14 amino acids. The CDR3 sequence: CASSIEGLAGLQYF. The CDR3 bases are TGTGCCAGTAGTATAGAGGGACTAGCGGGTCTTCAGTACTTC.

V usage is TRBV7-3 and J usage is TRBJ2-3; D may be TRBD2 (5 bases). V dropped 5 bases and J dropped 0 bases, with 9 bases sitting between them. The CDR3 sequence is 14 residues long. Germline CDR1 reads SGHTA; CDR2 reads FQGTGA. This chain's CDR3 is CASSIGLSTDTQYF. DNA of the CDR3: TGTGCCAGCAGCATTGGACTCAGCACAGATACGCAGTATTTT.

This clone was detected once. V and J are TRBV19 and TRBJ1-6; 7 bases line up with TRBD1. Trimming removed 5 bases from V and 4 bases from J; junction bases left unmatched: 2. Looked up from germline, CDR1 is LNHDA and CDR2 is SQIVND (reference sequence). This CDR3 region has 14 residues. The CDR3 region is CASSRDRYNSPLHF. For the CDR3, the DNA is TGTGCCAGTAGTCGGGACAGATATAATTCACCCCTCCACTTT.

The chain has TRBV15 and TRBJ1-1, with no clear D. Trimming cost V 5 bases and J 6 bases, with 10 bases left between them. Germline CDR1 reads LNHNV; CDR2 reads YYDKDF (reference sequence). The CDR3 has 12 amino acids. CDR3 residues: CATSEDRAEAFF. The CDR3 DNA follows: TGTGCCACCAGCGAGGATCGGGCTGAAGCTTTCTTT.

The rearrangement joins TRBV11-2 to TRBJ2-3, with D possibly TRBD1 on 5 matching bases. Trimming took 6 bases from V and 6 from J, leaving 13 bases between them. This CDR3 region has 13 residues. From germline, CDR1 is SGHAT and CDR2 FQNNGV. The CDR3 bases are TGTGCCAGCAGGACCAGGGATGGGGATACGCAGTATTTT. This translates into CASRTRDGDTQYF.

The chain recombines TRBV6-5 with TRBJ2-1, with D possibly being TRBD2 (6 bases). This CDR3 contains 13 residues. The V gene lost 8 bases and the J gene lost 3 bases, with 11 bases spanning the gap. Germline assignment: CDR1 MNHEY and CDR2 SVGAGI. The CDR3 sequence is CASGAGFYNEQFF. CDR3 nucleotide sequence: TGTGCCAGCGGGGCGGGGTTCTACAATGAGCAGTTCTTC.

The chain employs TRBV11-2 and TRBJ2-3, with a tentative D call TRBD2 (5 bases). The germline gives CDR1 SGHAT, CDR2 FQNNGV. CDR3 length: 14 residues. The V end was cut by 1 base, the J end by 8 bases, with 13 bases between. The DNA for the CDR3 is TGTGCCAGCAGCTTAGGAGCGGCTTGGGGTACGCAGTATTTT. It is translated as CASSLGAAWGTQYF.

CDR3 in DNA: TGTGCCAGTGTTGAATGGGCCGGCTCTGGAAACACCATATATTTT. Translating it yields CASVEWAGSGNTIYF. This chain connects TRBV19 to TRBJ1-3; no clear D gene. Germline-derived CDR1 and CDR2 are LNHDA and SQIVND (reference sequence). The CDR3 is made up of 15 amino acids. Trimming shortened V by 8 bases and J by 0 bases, and 14 bases separated the two germline ends.

This clone was detected only once. The rearrangement joins TRBV5-4 to TRBJ2-1; D might be TRBD2 (5 bases). V was pared by 4 bases and J by 3 bases, with 17 bases between. Germline values: CDR1 SGHNT, CDR2 YYREEE (reference sequence). This CDR3 comprises 16 residues. The chain's CDR3 is CASSSAAGGYYNEQFF. The CDR3 DNA reads TGTGCCAGCAGCAGTGCTGCGGGCGGCTACTACAATGAGCAGTTCTTC.

The V call is TRBV4-1, the J call TRBJ2-5; 8 nucleotides match TRBD2. The CDR3 covers 15 residues. Germline loops: CDR1 MGHRA, CDR2 YSYEKL. J lost 5 bases, V lost 2 bases, and 7 bases had no gene match. The chain's CDR3 is CASSQREGPGETQYF. CDR3 nucleotide sequence: TGCGCCAGCAGCCAACGGGAGGGCCCCGGGGAGACCCAGTACTTC.

CDR3 amino acids: CASSLAGGNEQFF. The CDR3 region has the DNA TGTGCCAGCAGTCTAGCGGGTGGCAATGAGCAGTTCTTC. This sequence joins TRBV28 and TRBJ2-1, with TRBD2 matching 8 bases. This CDR3 is 13 amino acids long. Germline V CDR1 and CDR2: MDHEN, SYDVKM. The V and J ends lost 5 bases and 6 bases, in that order; junction bases with no gene match: 3.

The chain carries TRBV6-5 and TRBJ1-5; possibly TRBD1 for D (5 bases). CDR1 MNHEY and CDR2 SVGAGI come from the germline V gene. V was cut by 7 bases and J by 6 bases, with 13 bases left in between. The CDR3 has 13 amino acids. The CDR3 nucleotides are TGTGCCAGCACCAAAGGGGCAGGTCAGCCCCAGCATTTT. It is translated as CASTKGAGQPQHF.

This clone was picked up a small number of times. The chain joins TRBV10-2 to TRBJ2-3, with D unclear. The V and J ends lost 2 bases and 6 bases respectively, with 15 bases between them. Germline CDR1 and CDR2: WSHSY and SAAADI. The CDR3 has 15 amino acids. The CDR3 region is CASSEGTDLADTQYF. The CDR3 DNA is TGCGCCAGCAGTGAGGGAACAGATCTGGCGGATACGCAGTATTTT.

The chain links TRBV6-1 to TRBJ1-2; TRBD1 aligns across 8 bases. The CDR3 is 13 amino acids. The J segment lost 8 bases and the V segment lost 3 bases, leaving 5 bases of the junction unmatched. Germline V gene data show CDR1 as MNHNS and CDR2 as SASEGT. The DNA of the CDR3 is TGTGCCAGCAGTGAGGGCAGGGGGCACGGCTACACCTTC. Translating it yields CASSEGRGHGYTF.